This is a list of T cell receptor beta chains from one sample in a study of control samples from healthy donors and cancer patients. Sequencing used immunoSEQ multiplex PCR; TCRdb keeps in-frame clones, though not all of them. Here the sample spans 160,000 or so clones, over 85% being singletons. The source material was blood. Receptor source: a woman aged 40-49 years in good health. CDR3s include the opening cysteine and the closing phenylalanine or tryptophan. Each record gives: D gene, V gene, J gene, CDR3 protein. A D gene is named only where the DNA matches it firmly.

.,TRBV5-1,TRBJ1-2,CASSLAGNYGYTF
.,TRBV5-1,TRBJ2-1,CASSYDSGISYNEQFF
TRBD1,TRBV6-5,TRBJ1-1,CASTNSGGRAEAFF
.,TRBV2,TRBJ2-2,CASRARSTGELFF
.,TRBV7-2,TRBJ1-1,CASSSTLNTEAFF
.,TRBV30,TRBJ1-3,CAWSGLGTGNTIYF
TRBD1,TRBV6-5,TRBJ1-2,CASSRGTGGGYGYTF
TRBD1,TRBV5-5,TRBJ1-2,CASSRQGASGYTF
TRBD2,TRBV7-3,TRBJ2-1,CASSSRTSGPGEQFF
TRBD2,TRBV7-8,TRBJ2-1,CASSLLGTRTSGGNSYNEQFF
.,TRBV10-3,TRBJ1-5,CAIGLEYSNQPQHF
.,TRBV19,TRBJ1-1,CASSTGRHTEAFF
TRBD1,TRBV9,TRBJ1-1,CASSPRQGVNTEAFF